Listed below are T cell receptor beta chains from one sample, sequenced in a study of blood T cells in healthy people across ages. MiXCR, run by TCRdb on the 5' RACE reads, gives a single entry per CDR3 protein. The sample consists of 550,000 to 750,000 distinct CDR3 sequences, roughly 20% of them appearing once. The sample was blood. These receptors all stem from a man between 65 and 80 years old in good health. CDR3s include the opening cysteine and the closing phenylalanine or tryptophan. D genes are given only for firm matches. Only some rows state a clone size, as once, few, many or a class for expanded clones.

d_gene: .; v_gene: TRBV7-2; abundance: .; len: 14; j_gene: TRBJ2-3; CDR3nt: TGTGCCAGCAGCTTATACCAGCACACAGATACGCAGTATTTT; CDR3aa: CASSLYQHTDTQYF
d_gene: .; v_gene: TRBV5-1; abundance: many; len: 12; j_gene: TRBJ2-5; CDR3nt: TGCGCCAGCAGCTTCGGACAAGAGACCCAGTACTTC; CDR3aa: CASSFGQETQYF
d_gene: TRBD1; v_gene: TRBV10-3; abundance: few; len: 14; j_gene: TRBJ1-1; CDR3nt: TGTGCCATCAAAAAGACAGGGGATGGGACTGAAGCTTTCTTT; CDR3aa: CAIKKTGDGTEAFF
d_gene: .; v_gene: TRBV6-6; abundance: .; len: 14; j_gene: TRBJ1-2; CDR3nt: TGTGCCAGCAGTTACTCCGGACCCACGGAGGGCTACACCTTC; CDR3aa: CASSYSGPTEGYTF
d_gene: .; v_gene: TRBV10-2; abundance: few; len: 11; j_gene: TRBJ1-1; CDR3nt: TGCGCCAGCAGTGAGTCGGTATCGGCTTTCTTT; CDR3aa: CASSESVSAFF
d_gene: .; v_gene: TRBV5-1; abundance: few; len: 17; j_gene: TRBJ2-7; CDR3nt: TGCGCCAGCAGCTTGGCCGCCTGGGGGGAAAGCTCCTACGAGCAGTACTTC; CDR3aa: CASSLAAWGESSYEQYF
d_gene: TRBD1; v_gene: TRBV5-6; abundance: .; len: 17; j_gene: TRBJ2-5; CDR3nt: TGTGCCAGCAGCTCACTAGCTTCCGGGACAGGGGGCTTGGCCCAGTACTTC; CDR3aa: CASSSLASGTGGLAQYF
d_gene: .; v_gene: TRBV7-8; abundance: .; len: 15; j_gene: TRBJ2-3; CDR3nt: TGTGCCAGCAGCTTAGGGGCAGGGAAGAGAGATACGCAGTATTTT; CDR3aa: CASSLGAGKRDTQYF
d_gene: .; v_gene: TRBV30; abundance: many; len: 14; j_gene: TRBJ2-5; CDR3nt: TGTGCCTGGGCCCCGCAATGGTACCAAGAGACCCAGTACTTC; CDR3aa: CAWAPQWYQETQYF
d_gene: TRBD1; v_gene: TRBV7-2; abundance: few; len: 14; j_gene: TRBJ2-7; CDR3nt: TGTGCCAGCAGCTTAGCTAGGGGACAGTACGAGCAGTACTTC; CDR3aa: CASSLARGQYEQYF
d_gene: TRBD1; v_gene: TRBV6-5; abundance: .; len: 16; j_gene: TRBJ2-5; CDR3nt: TGTGCCAGCAGTATCGACAGACAGGGGGCTGGAGCGACCCAGTACTTC; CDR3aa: CASSIDRQGAGATQYF
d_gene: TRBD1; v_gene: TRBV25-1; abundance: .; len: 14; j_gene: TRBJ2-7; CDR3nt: TGTGCCAGCAGTGAAGACAGGGTTCACAACGAGCAGTACTTC; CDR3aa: CASSEDRVHNEQYF
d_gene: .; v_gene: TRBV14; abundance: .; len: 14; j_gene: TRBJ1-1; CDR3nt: TGTGCCAGCAGCCAAGTTCAGGGTCAGGCTGAAGCTTTCTTT; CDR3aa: CASSQVQGQAEAFF
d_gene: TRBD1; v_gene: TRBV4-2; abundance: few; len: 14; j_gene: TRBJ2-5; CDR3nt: TGTGCCAGCAGCCCCCGGGACAGAAAAGAGACCCAGTACTTC; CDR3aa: CASSPRDRKETQYF
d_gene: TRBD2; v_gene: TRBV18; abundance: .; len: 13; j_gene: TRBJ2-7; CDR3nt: TGTGCCAGCTCAGCGGGAGGGGACTACGAGCAGTACTTC; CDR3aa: CASSAGGDYEQYF
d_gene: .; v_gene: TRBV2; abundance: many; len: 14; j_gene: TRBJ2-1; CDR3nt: TGTGCCAGCAGCCCAACTAGCTTTCTGGATGAGCAGTTCTTC; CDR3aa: CASSPTSFLDEQFF
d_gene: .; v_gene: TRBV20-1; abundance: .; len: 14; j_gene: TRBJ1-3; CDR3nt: TGCAGTGCTCCACTGGGGGGCTCTGGAAACACCATATATTTT; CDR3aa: CSAPLGGSGNTIYF
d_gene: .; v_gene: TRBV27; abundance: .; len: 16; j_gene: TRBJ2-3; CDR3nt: TGTGCCAGCAGTTCCCGTAGAGGTATTAGCACAGATACGCAGTATTTT; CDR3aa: CASSSRRGISTDTQYF
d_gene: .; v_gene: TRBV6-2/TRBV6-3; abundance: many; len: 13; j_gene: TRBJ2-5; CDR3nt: TGTGCCAGCAGTTACCGGGGAGAAGAGACCCAGTACTTC; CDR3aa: CASSYRGEETQYF
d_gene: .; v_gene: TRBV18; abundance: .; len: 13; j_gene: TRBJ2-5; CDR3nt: TGTGCCAGCTCATCAAAGTACCAAGAGACCCAGTACTTC; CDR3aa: CASSSKYQETQYF
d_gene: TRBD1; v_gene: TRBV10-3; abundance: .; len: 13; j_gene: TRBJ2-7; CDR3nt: TGTACCATCAGTCGGGACAGTACCTACGAGCAGTACTTC; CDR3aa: CTISRDSTYEQYF
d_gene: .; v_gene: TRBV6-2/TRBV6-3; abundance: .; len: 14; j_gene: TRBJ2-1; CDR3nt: TGTGCCAGCAGGCCCCCGGGGACCTACAATGAGCAGTTCTTC; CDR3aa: CASRPPGTYNEQFF
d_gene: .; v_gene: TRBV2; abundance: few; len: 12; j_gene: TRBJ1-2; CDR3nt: TGTGCCAGCGAGGGGGAGGGATATGGCTACACCTTC; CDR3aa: CASEGEGYGYTF
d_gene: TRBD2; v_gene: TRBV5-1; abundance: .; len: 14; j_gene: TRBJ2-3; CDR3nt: TGCGCCAGCAGCTCTAGCGGTTACACAGATACGCAGTATTTT; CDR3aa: CASSSSGYTDTQYF
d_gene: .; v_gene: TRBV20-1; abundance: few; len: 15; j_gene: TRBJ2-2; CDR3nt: TGCAGTGCTAGGGCCTTCGACAGGCTAACCGGGGAGCTGTTTTTT; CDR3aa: CSARAFDRLTGELFF
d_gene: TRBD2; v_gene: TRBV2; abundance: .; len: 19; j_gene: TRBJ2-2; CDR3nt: TGTGCCAGCAGTCCCTGGGGGACTAGCGGGAGTCCGAACACCGGGGAGCTGTTTTTT; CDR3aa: CASSPWGTSGSPNTGELFF
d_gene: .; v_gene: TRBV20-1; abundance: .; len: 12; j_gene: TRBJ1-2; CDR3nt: TGCAGTGCTGAGGGAGATAACTATGGCTACACCTTC; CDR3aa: CSAEGDNYGYTF
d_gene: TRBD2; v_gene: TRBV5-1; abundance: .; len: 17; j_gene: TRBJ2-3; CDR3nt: TGCGCCAGCAGCCCGGTGGGGACTAGCGGGAGCACAGATACGCAGTATTTT; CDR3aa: CASSPVGTSGSTDTQYF
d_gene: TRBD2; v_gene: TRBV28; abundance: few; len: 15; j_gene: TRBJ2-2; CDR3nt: TGTGCCAGCAGTACCAGGGACTATTACACCGGGGAGCTGTTTTTT; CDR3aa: CASSTRDYYTGELFF
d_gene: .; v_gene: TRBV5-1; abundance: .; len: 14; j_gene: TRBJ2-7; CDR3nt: TGCGCCAGCGGAGGGACAGCTACATACTACGAGCAGTACTTC; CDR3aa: CASGGTATYYEQYF
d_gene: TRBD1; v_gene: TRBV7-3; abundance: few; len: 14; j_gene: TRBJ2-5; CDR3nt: TGTGCCAGCAGTTCCAGGGGGCTGGGAGAGACCCAGTACTTC; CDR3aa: CASSSRGLGETQYF